A selection of T cell receptor beta chains follows, all from one sample in a study of T cells expressing NK-cell markers. Reprocessing the 5' RACE reads, TCRdb reports a single entry for every CDR3 protein and omits DNA. Across a few hundred thousand distinct CDR3 sequences, the top ten clones capture around 5.3% of the sample. The sample taken for sequencing was blood T cells: a sorted CD56 or NKG2C T cell subset, CD4+ or CD8+ T cells, or bulk PBMC T cells (not recorded which). These receptors were obtained from a man between 18 and 69 years old in good health. Both conserved end residues are part of each CDR3. Each record gives: J gene, V gene, CDR3 protein.

j_call: TRBJ1-2
v_call: TRBV20-1
cdr3_aa: CSALSLRADYGYTF

j_call: TRBJ2-5
v_call: TRBV11-3
cdr3_aa: CASSSSGMETQYF

j_call: TRBJ2-7
v_call: TRBV29-1
cdr3_aa: CSAEVVQGYEQYF

j_call: TRBJ1-5
v_call: TRBV2
cdr3_aa: CASSEGRNQPQHF

j_call: TRBJ2-7
v_call: TRBV3-1
cdr3_aa: CASSRSGGSAYEQYF

j_call: TRBJ1-1
v_call: TRBV7-9
cdr3_aa: CASSPWTSLNTEAFF

j_call: TRBJ2-1
v_call: TRBV27
cdr3_aa: CASSSLQGPQGPRFF

j_call: TRBJ2-3
v_call: TRBV7-9
cdr3_aa: CASSSGTIHIDTQYF

j_call: TRBJ1-2
v_call: TRBV27
cdr3_aa: CASSPRDTRDGYTF

j_call: TRBJ2-7
v_call: TRBV20-1
cdr3_aa: CSARDQLAGSYEQYF

j_call: TRBJ2-5
v_call: TRBV20-1
cdr3_aa: CSAPVDQETQYF

j_call: TRBJ2-3
v_call: TRBV24-1
cdr3_aa: CATKPRLRVRGDTQYF

j_call: TRBJ2-3
v_call: TRBV12-3/TRBV12-4
cdr3_aa: CASSSGRNAVYTQYF

j_call: TRBJ2-7
v_call: TRBV5-1
cdr3_aa: CASSFIDTAYEQYF

j_call: TRBJ1-4
v_call: TRBV19
cdr3_aa: CASSMSGHPRSEKLFF

j_call: TRBJ2-7
v_call: TRBV11-2
cdr3_aa: CASSLPRTSGGSSYEQYF

j_call: TRBJ1-4
v_call: TRBV2
cdr3_aa: CASVRDKGKLFF

j_call: TRBJ1-5
v_call: TRBV2
cdr3_aa: CASSYSYESNQPQHF

j_call: TRBJ2-7
v_call: TRBV28
cdr3_aa: CASQWQGSYEQYF

j_call: TRBJ2-6
v_call: TRBV9
cdr3_aa: CASSVWAGLSGANVLTF

j_call: TRBJ2-3
v_call: TRBV3-1
cdr3_aa: CASSPRTLARFHTQYF

j_call: TRBJ2-2
v_call: TRBV11-2
cdr3_aa: CASSLDPDRGAGELFF

j_call: TRBJ2-7
v_call: TRBV7-2
cdr3_aa: CASRKGRGPYEQYF

j_call: TRBJ1-6
v_call: TRBV2
cdr3_aa: CASSEQVDYNSPLHF

j_call: TRBJ1-2
v_call: TRBV20-1
cdr3_aa: CSASRGRLDGYTF

j_call: TRBJ1-4
v_call: TRBV5-1
cdr3_aa: CASSLNIGATNEKLFF

j_call: TRBJ2-7
v_call: TRBV7-9
cdr3_aa: CASSLATGQGAYEQYF

j_call: TRBJ1-2
v_call: TRBV7-9
cdr3_aa: CASSSSGQTQGGYTF

j_call: TRBJ2-5
v_call: TRBV5-1
cdr3_aa: CASSLGRSGGSYQETQYF

j_call: TRBJ1-2
v_call: TRBV6-5
cdr3_aa: CASSYSDQGFGYTF

j_call: TRBJ2-3
v_call: TRBV5-1
cdr3_aa: CASSLAWTSRDSDTQYF

j_call: TRBJ2-2
v_call: TRBV3-1
cdr3_aa: CASSQGRQAPGELFF

j_call: TRBJ2-3
v_call: TRBV7-6
cdr3_aa: CAIVAGTDTQYF

j_call: TRBJ2-7
v_call: TRBV20-1
cdr3_aa: CSAYKGTGLSYEQYF

j_call: TRBJ2-7
v_call: TRBV24-1
cdr3_aa: CATSGPELGSYEQYF

j_call: TRBJ2-1
v_call: TRBV20-1
cdr3_aa: CSATANLVYNEQFF

j_call: TRBJ1-1
v_call: TRBV29-1
cdr3_aa: CSVGTGKMNTEAFF

j_call: TRBJ2-7
v_call: TRBV11-1
cdr3_aa: CASSLQSLAGDFSYEQYF

j_call: TRBJ2-5
v_call: TRBV25-1
cdr3_aa: CASSGQRYQETQYF

j_call: TRBJ1-6
v_call: TRBV2
cdr3_aa: CASSVGRINSPLHF

j_call: TRBJ1-1
v_call: TRBV20-1
cdr3_aa: CSARDRVRTEAFF

j_call: TRBJ2-1
v_call: TRBV7-2
cdr3_aa: CASSLASNNEQFF

j_call: TRBJ2-7
v_call: TRBV7-9
cdr3_aa: CASSVRLAGAYEQYF

j_call: TRBJ1-1
v_call: TRBV11-1
cdr3_aa: CASSPSQGVRPSGAFF

j_call: TRBJ1-2
v_call: TRBV5-1
cdr3_aa: CASRPGQALPFYGYTF

j_call: TRBJ2-2
v_call: TRBV10-2
cdr3_aa: CASSPRDRGTGELFF

j_call: TRBJ1-4
v_call: TRBV5-1
cdr3_aa: CASSRGGEAEKLFF

j_call: TRBJ2-3
v_call: TRBV9
cdr3_aa: CASSINSGGAVDTQYF

j_call: TRBJ2-7
v_call: TRBV6-1
cdr3_aa: CASSVRGSADEQYF

j_call: TRBJ2-1
v_call: TRBV10-3
cdr3_aa: CAISARDLGSNEQFF

j_call: TRBJ2-7
v_call: TRBV20-1
cdr3_aa: CSAVGGGNEQYF

j_call: TRBJ1-2
v_call: TRBV11-2
cdr3_aa: CASNSGDMGYGYTF

j_call: TRBJ2-6
v_call: TRBV10-3
cdr3_aa: CAISDDLIGARSSGANVLTF

j_call: TRBJ2-4
v_call: TRBV11-2
cdr3_aa: CASSNRLAAGAMAKNIQYF